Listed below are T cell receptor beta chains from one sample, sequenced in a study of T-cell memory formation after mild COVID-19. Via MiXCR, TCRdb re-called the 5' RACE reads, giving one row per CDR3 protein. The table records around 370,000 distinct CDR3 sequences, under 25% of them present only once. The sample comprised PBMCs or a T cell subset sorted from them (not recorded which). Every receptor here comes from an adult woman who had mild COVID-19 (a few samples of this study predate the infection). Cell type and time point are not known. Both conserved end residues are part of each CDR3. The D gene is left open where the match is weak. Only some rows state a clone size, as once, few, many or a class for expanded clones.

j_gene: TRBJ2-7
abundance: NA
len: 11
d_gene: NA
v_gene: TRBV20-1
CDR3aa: CSVKGSYEQYF
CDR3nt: TGCAGTGTAAAGGGGTCCTACGAGCAGTACTTC

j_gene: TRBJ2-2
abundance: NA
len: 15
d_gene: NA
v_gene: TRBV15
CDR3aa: CATSRGGQSTGELFF
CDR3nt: TGTGCCACCAGCAGAGGTGGACAGAGCACCGGGGAGCTGTTTTTT

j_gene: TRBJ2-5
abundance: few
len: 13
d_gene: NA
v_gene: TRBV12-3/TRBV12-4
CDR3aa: CASSRVTGETQYF
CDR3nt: TGTGCCAGCAGCCGTGTGACCGGGGAGACCCAGTACTTC

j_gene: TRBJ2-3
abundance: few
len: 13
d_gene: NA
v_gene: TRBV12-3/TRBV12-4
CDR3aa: CASRPGLADTQYF
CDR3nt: TGTGCCAGCAGGCCGGGACTTGCAGATACGCAGTATTTT

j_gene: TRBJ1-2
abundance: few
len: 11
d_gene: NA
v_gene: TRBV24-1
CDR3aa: CATSDLRVYTF
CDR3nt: TGTGCCACCAGTGATTTGCGGGTCTACACCTTC

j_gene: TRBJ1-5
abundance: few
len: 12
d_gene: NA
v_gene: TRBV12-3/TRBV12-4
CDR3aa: CASSFSGQPQHF
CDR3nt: TGCGCCAGCAGCTTCAGTGGTCAGCCCCAGCATTTT

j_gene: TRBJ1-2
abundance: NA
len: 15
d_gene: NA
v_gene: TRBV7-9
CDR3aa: CASSFDSIPNYGYTF
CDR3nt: TGTGCCAGCAGCTTCGACAGCATCCCTAACTATGGCTACACCTTC

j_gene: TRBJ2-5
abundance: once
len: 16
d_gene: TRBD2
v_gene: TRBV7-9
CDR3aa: CASSLDWTSGGIGQYF
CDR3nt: TGTGCCAGCAGCTTAGATTGGACTAGCGGGGGGATTGGCCAGTACTTC

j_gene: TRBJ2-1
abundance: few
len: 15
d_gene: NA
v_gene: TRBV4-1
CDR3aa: CASSQDDISYNEQFF
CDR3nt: TGCGCCAGCAGCCAAGATGACATATCCTACAATGAGCAGTTCTTC

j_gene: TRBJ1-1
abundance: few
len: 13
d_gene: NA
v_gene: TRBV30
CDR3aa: CAWSVSGATEAFF
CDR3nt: TGTGCCTGGAGTGTATCTGGGGCTACTGAAGCTTTCTTT

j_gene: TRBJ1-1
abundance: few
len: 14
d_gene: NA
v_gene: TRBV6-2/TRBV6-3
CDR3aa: CASSPLARRTEAFF
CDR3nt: TGTGCCAGCAGTCCCCTGGCTAGAAGGACTGAAGCTTTCTTT

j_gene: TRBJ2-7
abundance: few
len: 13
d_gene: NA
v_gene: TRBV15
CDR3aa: CATSRDRSYEQYF
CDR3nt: TGTGCCACCAGCAGAGATAGGTCCTACGAGCAGTACTTC

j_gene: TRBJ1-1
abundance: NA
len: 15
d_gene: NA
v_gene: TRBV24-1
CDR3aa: CATSDPTAPNGGAFF
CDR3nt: TGTGCCACCAGTGACCCGACAGCGCCCAACGGGGGAGCTTTCTTT

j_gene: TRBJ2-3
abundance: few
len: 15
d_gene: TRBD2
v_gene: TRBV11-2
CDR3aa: CASSSGTSLADTQYF
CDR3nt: TGTGCCAGCAGTTCGGGGACTAGCCTCGCAGATACGCAGTATTTT

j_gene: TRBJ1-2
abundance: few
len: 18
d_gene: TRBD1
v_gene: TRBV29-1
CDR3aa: CSVEELGDRASTNYGYTF
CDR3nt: TGCAGCGTTGAAGAGTTAGGGGACAGGGCATCTACTAACTATGGCTACACCTTC